One and the same sample provided the 10 T cell receptor beta chains below, sequenced in a study of regulatory T cells in long-lasting Graves disease. The time point was: persistent/refractory GD, antithyroid drugs over 5 years with positive TRAb. Preparation of the TCR library used RNA extracted from PBMCs. Through Arm-PCR of CDR3 regions and iRepertoire HTBI primers, TCR beta libraries were built. TCRdb redid the calling of the multiplex PCR reads with MiXCR, one entry per CDR3 protein. The sample consists of around 450,000 distinct CDR3 sequences, 20% to 25% of them appearing once. Sequences were derived from peripheral blood mononuclear cells (PBMCs), sampled when the disease was refractory, from a patient treated with antithyroid drugs. Source of these receptors: a female donor with Graves disease.

Many counts were recorded for this clonotype. The J gene is TRBJ1-1, the V gene TRBV6-5; D remains ambiguous. Germline V gene sequence: CDR1 MNHEY, CDR2 SVGAGI. V shed 2 bases and J shed 5 bases, with 9 bases lying between them. This CDR3 comprises 13 residues. The CDR3 bases are TGTGCCAGCAGTTACACCGGGCATACTGAAGCTTTCTTT. This encodes CASSYTGHTEAFF.

This clonotype appeared a few times. The CDR3 loop is CASSLDRRGNYGYTF. CDR3 DNA sequence: TGTGCCAGCAGCCTCGACCGGAGGGGTAACTATGGCTACACCTTC. This chain uses TRBV11-1 with TRBJ1-2; D perhaps matches TRBD1 (5 bases). The length of the CDR3 is 15 residues. V gave up 5 bases and J gave up 1 base, with 14 bases separating them. Germline V gene sequence: CDR1 SGHAT, CDR2 FQDESV (reference sequence).

The gene calls are TRBV10-3 and TRBJ2-2, with TRBD2 as a possible D gene (6 bases). Germline CDR1 reads ENHRY; CDR2 reads SYGVKD. This CDR3 spans 15 amino acids. Trimming cost V 2 bases and J 1 base, with 8 bases left between them. The CDR3 spells CAISEGGLNTGELFF. CDR3 nucleotides: TGTGCCATCAGTGAGGGGGGGTTGAACACCGGGGAGCTGTTTTTT.

This rearrangement joins TRBV20-1 to TRBJ1-2, with a weak D call TRBD1 (5 bases). CDR3 length equals 13 residues. V lost 7 bases and J lost 1, with 13 bases in between. Germline V gene lookup returns CDR1 DFQATT and CDR2 SNEGSKA (reference sequence). The CDR3 DNA follows: TGCAGTGTCAACTCCAGGGTTAACTATGGCTACACCTTC. Residues: CSVNSRVNYGYTF.

This clonotype was counted at least ten times. The V call is TRBV6-5, the J call TRBJ1-5, with D perhaps TRBD1 (5 bases). With 0 bases removed from V and 7 bases from J, the gap between germline ends came to 13 bases. CDR1 and CDR2 from the germline V gene are MNHEY and SVGAGI. This CDR3 has 15 residues. The chain's CDR3 is CASSYSSGARQPQHF. The CDR3, as DNA: TGTGCCAGCAGTTACTCGAGCGGGGCCCGGCAGCCCCAGCATTTT.

The genes are TRBV4-3 and TRBJ2-7; D is possibly TRBD2 (6 bases). CDR3 length: 18 amino acids. V lost 4 bases to trimming and J lost 2 bases, with 24 bases between them. In germline, CDR1 is LGHNA, CDR2 YSLEER. CDR3 residues: CASSLDGGKVAGTYEQYF. The CDR3 region has the DNA TGCGCCAGCAGCCTCGATGGGGGGAAGGTGGCAGGGACCTACGAGCAGTACTTC.

This clonotype was found many times. The rearrangement joins TRBV25-1 to TRBJ1-2, with 9 bases matching TRBD1. J lost 2 bases, V lost 2 bases, and 3 bases had no gene match. CDR1 and CDR2 from the germline V gene are MGHDK and SYGVNS. The CDR3 sequence is 15 residues long. The CDR3 DNA is TGTGCCAGCAGTGAAGTGGGACAGGGAAACTATGGCTACACCTTC. It yields the protein CASSEVGQGNYGYTF.

This clonotype was detected a few times. The chain combines TRBV10-3 with TRBJ1-1; TRBD1 agrees at 8 bases. Trimming removed 7 bases from V and 3 bases from J; junction bases left unmatched: 7. The V gene's germline CDR1 is ENHRY and CDR2 SYGVKD. This CDR3 has 14 amino acids. The CDR3 coding sequence is TGTGCCATCAAACCAGGGGGCGCGGACACTGAAGCTTTCTTT. Amino acids: CAIKPGGADTEAFF.

This clonotype has a count of ten or more. The chain couples TRBV28 to TRBJ1-1; D remains ambiguous. V dropped 8 bases and J dropped 0 bases, with 10 bases sitting between them. The V gene's germline CDR1 is MDHEN and CDR2 SYDVKM. The CDR3 sequence is 13 residues long. CDR3 sequence reads: CASLTSMNTEAFF. Written as DNA, the CDR3 is TGTGCCAGCCTGACGTCCATGAACACTGAAGCTTTCTTT.

This clonotype has ten or more counts. The V and J genes are TRBV20-1 and TRBJ1-1; TRBD1 is a possible D gene (5 bases). The CDR3 is 14 amino acids. The ends were cut back, 0 bases at V and 4 bases at J, with 12 bases in the middle. Germline CDR1 DFQATT, CDR2 SNEGSKA (reference sequence). The CDR3 nucleotides are TGCAGTGCTAGAGAACTGACAGATCGCACTGAAGCTTTCTTT. Residues: CSARELTDRTEAFF.